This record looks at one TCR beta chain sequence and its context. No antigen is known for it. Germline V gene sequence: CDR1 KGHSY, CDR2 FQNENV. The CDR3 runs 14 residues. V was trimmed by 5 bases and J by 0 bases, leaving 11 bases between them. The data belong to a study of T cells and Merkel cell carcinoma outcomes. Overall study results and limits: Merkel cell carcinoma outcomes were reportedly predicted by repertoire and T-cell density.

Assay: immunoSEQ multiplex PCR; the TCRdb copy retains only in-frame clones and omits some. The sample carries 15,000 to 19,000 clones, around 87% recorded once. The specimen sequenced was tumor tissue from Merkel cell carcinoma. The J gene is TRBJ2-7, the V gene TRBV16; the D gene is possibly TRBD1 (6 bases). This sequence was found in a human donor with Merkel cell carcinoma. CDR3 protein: CASSGGQSSYEQYF. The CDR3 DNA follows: TGTGCCAGCAGCGGTGGACAGTCCTCCTACGAGCAGTACTTC.